Included here is one TCR beta chain sequence, with context. This entry comes from a study of radiation and T cells in renal cell carcinoma. Germline CDR1 SEHNR, CDR2 FQNEAQ (reference sequence). This CDR3 spans 15 amino acids. The V and J ends lost 0 bases and 6 bases respectively, with 11 bases between them. Data came from immunoSEQ multiplex PCR; TCRdb stores just in-frame clones and leaves some out. The sample comprises about 130,000 clones, about 88% of which are singletons, and more than 10% rests with the top ten. Described time point: baseline pretreatment blood. Described treatment: 15 Gy SBRT to primary tumor, nephrectomy 4 weeks later. Blood was sampled at baseline, 2 weeks and 4 weeks after SBRT.

The TCR sequence derives from a woman aged 45-65 years with renal cell carcinoma. The J gene is TRBJ1-4, the V gene TRBV7-9; TRBD1 might be the D (5 bases). Source: blood, taken from a patient whose treatment included radiotherapy and nephrectomy. The CDR3 DNA reads as TGTGCCAGCAGCTTAGCTCAGGGATGGGATGAAAAACTGTTTTTT. This sequence encodes CASSLAQGWDEKLFF.